This T cell receptor beta chain appears in the sequencing data of a study of Graves' ophthalmopathy and Graves' hyperthyroidism. Study findings and constraints: Blood also held most thyroid clonotypes expanded above 0.001 frequency. The model's ophthalmopathy progression predictions had approximately 65% sensitivity and 72% to 75% specificity.

RNA transcripts served as template for amplifying TCR beta CDR3 sequences. First-round RT-PCR used HTBI primers; second-round multiplex PCR followed. TCRdb passed the multiplex PCR reads through MiXCR, listing each CDR3 protein once. The table has 1 million to 1.3 million distinct CDR3 sequences, 35% to 40% seen once. V gave up 0 bases and J gave up 5 bases, with 16 bases separating them. The CDR3 has 15 residues. From germline, CDR1 is SQVTM and CDR2 ANQGSEA. Hyperthyroidism cases were recent diagnoses of under 2 months' duration in people aged 18 to 65. Diagnostic conclusions were grounded in clinical symptoms, serum thyroxine, TRAb, thyroid ultrasound and orbital computed tomography. At least ten counts were recorded for this clonotype. Its antigen is undetermined.

Source material: peripheral blood or thyroid tissue (not recorded which). This clonotype was sampled from an adult man with Graves' hyperthyroidism. The rearrangement joins TRBV29-1 to TRBJ1-2, with D hard to call. CDR3 amino acids: CSVEDQREGVYGYTF. DNA of the CDR3: TGCAGCGTTGAAGATCAGCGCGAGGGAGTTTATGGCTACACCTTC.